The clone carrying this T cell receptor beta chain was counted only a few times. This entry is derived from a study of beta chain features in type 1 diabetes. Looking at the study overall: Across all samples, some 98 million sorted cells were examined.

The isolated RNA, all of it, was reverse transcribed, so expressed TCRB transcripts were what got sequenced. Sequencing used immunoSEQ multiplex PCR; TCRdb keeps in-frame clones, though not all of them. Of around 250,000 clones listed, 25% to 30% are singletons. CDR1 is SEHNR, CDR2 FQNEAQ, per germline (reference sequence). Trimming removed 1 base at V and 4 bases at J, with 13 bases between. The CDR3 is 15 amino acids. CD4+ cells of the naive, central memory, regulatory and stem cell-like memory types were sorted via CD45RO/CCR7/CD25/CD127/CD95/CD27. Sequencing was carried out using central memory CD4+ T cells from blood. The sequence was obtained from a young man in good health. This chain joins TRBV7-9 and TRBJ1-1; no clear D. CDR3 loop: CASSLEGLLGTEAFF. In nucleotides, the CDR3 is TGTGCCAGCAGCTTAGAGGGTCTCTTGGGCACTGAAGCTTTCTTT.